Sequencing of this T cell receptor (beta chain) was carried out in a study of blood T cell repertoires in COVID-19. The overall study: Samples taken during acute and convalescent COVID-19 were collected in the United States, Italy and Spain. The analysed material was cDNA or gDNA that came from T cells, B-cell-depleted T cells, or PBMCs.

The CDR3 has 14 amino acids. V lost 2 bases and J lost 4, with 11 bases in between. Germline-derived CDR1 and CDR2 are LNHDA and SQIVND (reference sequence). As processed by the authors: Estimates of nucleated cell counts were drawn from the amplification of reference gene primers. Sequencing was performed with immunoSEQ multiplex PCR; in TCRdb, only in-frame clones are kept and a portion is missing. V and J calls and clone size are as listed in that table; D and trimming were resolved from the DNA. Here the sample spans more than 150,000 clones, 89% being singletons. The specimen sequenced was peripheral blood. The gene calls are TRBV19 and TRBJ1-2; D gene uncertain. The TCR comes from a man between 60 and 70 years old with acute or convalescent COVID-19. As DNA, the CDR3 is TGTGCCAGTAGTATAACCTCCGCGCTCTATGGCTACACCTTC. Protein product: CASSITSALYGYTF. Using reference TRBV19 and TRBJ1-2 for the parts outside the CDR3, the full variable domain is DGGITQSPKYLFRKEGQNVTLSCEQNLNHDAMYWYRQDPGQGLRLIYYSQIVNDFQKGDIAEGYSVSREKKESFPLTVTSAQKNPTAFYLCASSITSALYGYTFGSGTRLTVV.